Below, 7 T cell receptor beta chains from the same sample are listed, as sequenced in a study of shared clonotypes between healthy human individuals. Only in-frame clones appear in the TCRdb table, and some are missing; sequencing was by immunoSEQ multiplex PCR. The data hold more than 2 million clones, with approximately 92% observed a single time. Naive-designated CD8 cells lacked CD45RO, were positively enriched for CCR7, and omitted terminally differentiated effector memory CD45RA+ cells. The sequenced material came from naive CD8+ T cells from PBMCs. These TCRs come from a man aged 18 to 29 in good health. Some clones in this sample may be carry-over from other donors' samples.

The genes are TRBV6-5 and TRBJ2-7; tentatively, D is TRBD2 (5 bases). The CDR3 is made up of 14 amino acids. Per germline, CDR1 MNHEY and CDR2 SVGAGI. V was shortened by 3 bases and J by 6 bases, with 15 bases between the two germline ends. This chain's CDR3 is CASSYKTTSSEQYF. The CDR3 nucleotides read TGTGCCAGCAGTTATAAGACTACGTCTTCCGAGCAGTACTTC.

The rearrangement links TRBV27 to TRBJ2-1; 10 bases are shared with TRBD2. This CDR3 comprises 15 residues. The V gene end was trimmed by 6 bases and the J gene end by 6 bases; junction bases not matched to a gene: 8. Germline V lookup: CDR1 MNHEY, CDR2 SMNVEV (reference sequence). The CDR3 sequence: CASSHLAGGPNEQFF. The CDR3 DNA reads TGTGCCAGCAGCCATTTAGCGGGAGGCCCCAATGAGCAGTTCTTC.

The chain carries TRBV2 and TRBJ2-3, with 11 bases lining up with TRBD1. This CDR3 spans 20 amino acids. The junction had 18 bases not matched to a gene; V was cut back by 5 bases and J by 2 bases. CDR1 is SNHLY and CDR2 is FYNNEI in the germline V gene. This CDR3 is CASSPFGSRDRGAATDTQYF. The CDR3 bases are TGTGCCAGCAGTCCGTTTGGATCACGGGACAGGGGGGCAGCCACAGATACGCAGTATTTT.

This clone has a single count. The J gene is TRBJ1-5, the V gene TRBV7-9; possibly TRBD1 for D (5 bases). V lost 1 base, J lost 1 base, and 11 bases lay in between. CDR3 length: 16 residues. Germline values: CDR1 SEHNR, CDR2 FQNEAQ (reference sequence). In DNA, the CDR3 is TGTGCCAGCAGCTTAGGGCAGGGAGGGAGCAATCAGCCCCAGCATTTT. Its protein is CASSLGQGGSNQPQHF. The full variable domain, with the rest looked up from reference TRBV7-9 and TRBJ1-5, is DTGVSQNPRHKITKRGQNVTFRCDPISEHNRLYWYRQTLGQGPEFLTYFQNEAQLEKSRLLSDRFSAERPKGSFSTLEIQRTEQGDSAMYLCASSLGQGGSNQPQHFGDGTRLSIL.

The V and J genes are TRBV27 and TRBJ2-7; D possibly corresponds to TRBD2 (7 bases). V lost 3 bases to trimming and J lost 7 bases, with 19 bases between them. CDR3 length: 15 amino acids. Germline loops: CDR1 MNHEY, CDR2 SMNVEV (reference sequence). The CDR3 bases are TGTGCCAGCAGTTTTTTCTTAGGGGGGGCTGGAGAGCAGTACTTC. This codes for CASSFFLGGAGEQYF.

The rearrangement links TRBV19 to TRBJ2-3; perhaps TRBD1 as D (6 bases). The CDR3 has 18 residues. The germline V gene has CDR1 LNHDA and CDR2 SQIVND (reference sequence). The V end was cut by 2 bases, the J end by 5 bases, with 23 bases between. CDR3 bases: TGTGCCAGTAGTATAACGGGGTGGTTGTCAGGGGTTGAAGATACGCAGTATTTT. Encoded protein: CASSITGWLSGVEDTQYF.

The chain carries TRBV28 and TRBJ1-5; D uncertain. V was pared by 6 bases and J by 0 bases, with 6 bases between. Germline CDR1 and CDR2: MDHEN and SYDVKM. This CDR3 is 13 amino acids long. For the CDR3, the DNA is TGTGCCAGCAGCATAGATAGCAATCAGCCCCAGCATTTT. Amino acids: CASSIDSNQPQHF.